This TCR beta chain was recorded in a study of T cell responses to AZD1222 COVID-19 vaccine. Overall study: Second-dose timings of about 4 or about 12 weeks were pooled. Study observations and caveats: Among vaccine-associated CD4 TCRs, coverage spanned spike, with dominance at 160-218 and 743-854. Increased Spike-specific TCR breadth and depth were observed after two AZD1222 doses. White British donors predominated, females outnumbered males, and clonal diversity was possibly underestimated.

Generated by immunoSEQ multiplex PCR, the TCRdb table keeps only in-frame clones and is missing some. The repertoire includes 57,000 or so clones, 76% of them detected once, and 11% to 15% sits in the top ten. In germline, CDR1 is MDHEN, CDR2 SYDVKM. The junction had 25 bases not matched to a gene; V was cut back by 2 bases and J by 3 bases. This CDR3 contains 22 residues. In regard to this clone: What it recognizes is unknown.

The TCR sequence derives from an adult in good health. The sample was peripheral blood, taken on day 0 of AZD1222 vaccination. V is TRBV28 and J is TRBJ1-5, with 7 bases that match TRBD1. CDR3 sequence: CASSLALFGVPTLQGNNQPQHF. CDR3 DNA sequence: TGTGCCAGCAGTTTAGCTCTGTTCGGTGTGCCCACCTTACAGGGGAACAATCAGCCCCAGCATTTT.